These 30 T cell receptor beta chains originate from one sample sequenced in a study of neoadjuvant anti-PD-1 for oral cavity cancer. The assay was immunoSEQ multiplex PCR, and TCRdb's table has in-frame clones only and misses some. The sample includes roughly 12,000 clones, roughly 60% of them seen just once. The sample consisted of tumor tissue, taken before nivolumab (anti-PD-1) treatment. These receptors originate from a person aged 35 to 85 with oral cavity squamous cell carcinoma. The donor label of this sample is uncertain.

The CDR3 DNA follows: TGTGCCAGCAGCTTAGTGACAGGGCCTGGAAACACCATATATTTT. Its translation: CASSLVTGPGNTIYF. The gene calls are TRBV7-2 and TRBJ1-3, with 7 bases identical to TRBD1. This CDR3 is 15 amino acids long. CDR1 and CDR2 from the germline V gene are SGHTA and FQGNSA. V shed 1 base, J shed 2 bases, and the junction held 2 bases outside the gene matches.

The chain recombines TRBV5-5 with TRBJ1-5; D unresolved. V was shortened by 0 bases and J by 4 bases, with 11 bases between the two germline ends. Germline CDR1 and CDR2: SGHKS and YYEKEE (reference sequence). This CDR3 comprises 15 residues. The CDR3 sequence is CASSLEGSRNQPQHF. In nucleotides, the CDR3 is TGTGCCAGCAGCTTGGAGGGCAGTAGGAATCAGCCCCAGCATTTT.

This clone ranks as medium-sized (0.01 to 0.1%). This rearrangement joins TRBV9 to TRBJ2-3, with TRBD2 identical over 7 bases. CDR3 size: 14 residues. Trimming at V came to 4 bases and at J to 5 bases, leaving 7 bases not matched to a gene. Germline V lookup: CDR1 SGDLS, CDR2 YYNGEE. The DNA of the CDR3 is TGTGCCAGCAGCCTAAGCGGGAAGCTAGATACGCAGTATTTT. This sequence encodes CASSLSGKLDTQYF. Full variable domain (remainder filled in from reference TRBV9 and TRBJ2-3): DSGVTQTPKHLITATGQRVTLRCSPRSGDLSVYWYQQSLDQGLQFLIQYYNGEERAKGNILERFSAQQFPDLHSELNLSSLELGDSALYFCASSLSGKLDTQYFGPGTRLTVL.

This chain links TRBV6-1 with TRBJ1-1; TRBD1 might be the D (5 bases). Trimming shortened V by 8 bases and J by 2 bases, and 15 bases separated the two germline ends. Germline V gene data show CDR1 as MNHNS and CDR2 as SASEGT. The CDR3 covers 14 residues. CDR3 nucleotide sequence: TGTGCCAGCGAAGGGAGGGGCTTTAACACTGAAGCTTTCTTT. This sequence encodes CASEGRGFNTEAFF.

The chain combines TRBV30 with TRBJ1-6; no definite D call. CDR1 is GTSNPN and CDR2 is SVGIG in the germline V gene (reference sequence). Between the trimmed V and J ends, which lost 1 base and 0 bases, there was a span of 4 bases. The CDR3 consists of 14 residues. CDR3 sequence (DNA): TGTGCCTGGAGTGACAGCTCCTATAATTCACCCCTCCACTTT. Protein: CAWSDSSYNSPLHF.

This clone was observed a few times. In DNA, the CDR3 is TGTGCCATCAGTGAGCCCCGGGGTAGAACTGAAGCTTTCTTT. Amino acid sequence: CAISEPRGRTEAFF. The chain carries TRBV10-3 and TRBJ1-1, with D unclear. The CDR3 has 14 residues. V was pared by 2 bases and J by 5 bases, with 12 bases between. Germline V lookup: CDR1 ENHRY, CDR2 SYGVKD.

The rearrangement links TRBV6-5 to TRBJ2-5, with D perhaps TRBD2 (5 bases). The germline V gene encodes CDR1 MNHEY and CDR2 SVGAGI. V gave up 0 bases and J gave up 5 bases, with 13 bases separating them. The CDR3 spans 15 residues. The CDR3 nucleotides are TGTGCCAGCAGTTACTCGAAGCTAGCCAGGGAGACCCAGTACTTC. It codes for CASSYSKLARETQYF.

The chain combines TRBV5-1 with TRBJ2-5; 11 bases fit TRBD1. This CDR3 has 16 residues. Germline lookup yields CDR1 SGHRS and CDR2 YFSETQ. J lost 4 bases, V lost 1 base, and 6 bases had no gene match. As DNA, the CDR3 is TGCGCCAGCAGCTTGACAGGGACAGGGGGGATAGAGACCCAGTACTTC. Translated, it gives CASSLTGTGGIETQYF.

The CDR3 sequence: CASSPPRGNTEAFF. CDR3 coding DNA: TGTGCCAGCAGTCCACCTCGGGGGAACACTGAAGCTTTCTTT. The chain is built from TRBV27 and TRBJ1-1, with no clear D. Between the trimmed V and J ends, which lost 5 bases and 1 base, there was a span of 11 bases. The CDR3 is 14 amino acids. Looked up from germline, CDR1 is MNHEY and CDR2 is SMNVEV (reference sequence).

This chain links TRBV10-3 with TRBJ2-3; 7 nucleotides align to TRBD2. This CDR3 contains 14 residues. Germline loops: CDR1 ENHRY, CDR2 SYGVKD. V trimming: 4 bases; J trimming: 1 base; junction bases outside the gene matches: 2. In DNA form, the CDR3 reads TGTGCCATCAGTGGGCTAGCGGGCACAGATACGCAGTATTTT. Its translation: CAISGLAGTDTQYF.

The chain joins TRBV11-2 to TRBJ2-1; 8 nucleotides agree with TRBD1. The junction had 7 bases not matched to a gene; V was cut back by 5 bases and J by 10 bases. The CDR3 extends over 13 amino acids. Germline V CDR1 and CDR2: SGHAT, FQNNGV. The CDR3 DNA reads TGTGCCAGCAGCCAAGACCGGGACAGGGAGCAGTTCTTC. This codes for CASSQDRDREQFF.

This chain joins TRBV9 and TRBJ2-7; a weak D match, TRBD2 (6 bases). The CDR3 totals 12 residues. Per germline, CDR1 SGDLS and CDR2 YYNGEE. The V gene lost 4 bases and the J gene lost 9 bases, with 14 bases spanning the gap. In DNA, the CDR3 is TGTGCCAGCAGCAATCTCCTCGGGGGGCAGTACTTC. This encodes CASSNLLGGQYF.

This chain joins TRBV15 and TRBJ1-2; tentatively, D is TRBD1 (5 bases). The CDR3 loop spans 14 amino acids. The V end lost 0 bases, the J end lost 8 bases, and 13 bases lay between the germline ends. CDR1 is LNHNV and CDR2 is YYDKDF in the germline V gene (reference sequence). The CDR3 nucleotides read TGTGCCACCAGCAGAGAGGGGACGGCCCTAGGCTACACCTTC. It is translated as CATSREGTALGYTF.

The chain has TRBV15 and TRBJ2-7; D is ambiguous. Trimming shortened V by 0 bases and J by 1 base, and 7 bases separated the two germline ends. Germline loops: CDR1 LNHNV, CDR2 YYDKDF (reference sequence). The length of the CDR3 is 14 residues. The CDR3 sequence: CATSRDRGSYEQYF. The CDR3, as DNA: TGTGCCACCAGCAGAGATCGTGGATCCTACGAGCAGTACTTC.

J is TRBJ2-5 and V is TRBV12-5; the D is unclear. Trimming pared 0 bases from V and 1 base from J, leaving 9 bases between. Germline loops: CDR1 LGHNT, CDR2 FRNRAP. This CDR3 spans 15 amino acids. CDR3 DNA: TGTGCTAGTGGTTTGGTACTGAGCCTCCAAGAGACCCAGTACTTC. As protein: CASGLVLSLQETQYF.

The chain recombines TRBV19 with TRBJ1-6; TRBD1 matches 8 bases. CDR1 is LNHDA, CDR2 SQIVND, per germline (reference sequence). V shed 7 bases, J shed 8 bases, and the junction held 13 bases outside the gene matches. CDR3 length equals 16 residues. This CDR3 is CASISTRTGGDSPLHF. The CDR3 region has the DNA TGTGCCAGTATATCGACTCGAACAGGGGGAGATTCACCCCTCCACTTT. Full variable domain (rest looked up from reference TRBV19 and TRBJ1-6): DGGITQSPKYLFRKEGQNVTLSCEQNLNHDAMYWYRQDPGQGLRLIYYSQIVNDFQKGDIAEGYSVSREKKESFPLTVTSAQKNPTAFYLCASISTRTGGDSPLHFGNGTRLTVT.

The chain uses TRBV4-2 and TRBJ2-7; the match to TRBD2 covers 9 bases. Germline CDR1 and CDR2: LGHNA and YNFKEQ. The CDR3 consists of 16 residues. V lost 0 bases and J lost 0; bases outside the gene matches: 3. CDR3 loop: CASSQDLAGSSYEQYF. Here the CDR3 DNA reads TGTGCCAGCAGCCAAGATCTAGCGGGGAGCTCCTACGAGCAGTACTTC.

The V call is TRBV6-5, the J call TRBJ1-2; D not certain. The CDR3 consists of 13 residues. Trimming left V 7 bases short and J 4 bases short, with 13 bases between. Germline loops: CDR1 MNHEY, CDR2 SVGAGI. The CDR3 here is CASNPGSSYGYTF. CDR3 DNA sequence: TGTGCCAGCAATCCCGGGAGTTCCTATGGCTACACCTTC.

V usage is TRBV14 and J usage is TRBJ2-7; D may be TRBD2 (5 bases). The CDR3 is 14 residues long. The ends were cut back, 8 bases at V and 1 base at J, with 15 bases in the middle. CDR1 is SGHDN, CDR2 FVKESK, per germline. CDR3 DNA sequence: TGTGCCAGCTCTTACGGGATTAATTCCTACGAGCAGTACTTC. The encoded protein is CASSYGINSYEQYF.

J is TRBJ1-2 and V is TRBV6-1, with D possibly matching TRBD1 (5 bases). Germline values: CDR1 MNHNS, CDR2 SASEGT. The CDR3 is 16 residues long. The ends were cut back, 6 bases at V and 7 bases at J, with 24 bases in the middle. The CDR3 nucleotides are TGTGCCAGCAGAGAATCGGGGCAATCCGGCGGGGCTGGCTACACCTTC. Translation gives CASRESGQSGGAGYTF.

This chain joins TRBV7-9 and TRBJ2-5, with 9 positions matching TRBD1. From germline, CDR1 is SEHNR and CDR2 FQNEAQ (reference sequence). The CDR3 loop spans 15 amino acids. Losses at the gene ends were 5 bases for V and 5 bases for J; bases not matched to a gene: 9. CDR3 sequence reads: CASSPRDRASETQYF. The CDR3 DNA reads TGTGCCAGCAGCCCCCGGGACAGGGCATCGGAGACCCAGTACTTC. The full variable domain, in which reference TRBV7-9 and TRBJ2-5 provide the parts outside the CDR3, is DTGVSQNPRHKITKRGQNVTFRCDPISEHNRLYWYRQTLGQGPEFLTYFQNEAQLEKSRLLSDRFSAERPKGSFSTLEIQRTEQGDSAMYLCASSPRDRASETQYFGPGTRLLVL.

The chain combines TRBV7-6 with TRBJ2-7; D ambiguous. Germline values: CDR1 SGHVS, CDR2 FNYEAQ. CDR3 length: 15 residues. Trimming took 4 bases from V and 3 from J, leaving 16 bases between them. The CDR3 reads CASSSPRMGYYEQYF. As DNA, the CDR3 is TGTGCCAGCAGCTCCCCACGGATGGGGTACTACGAGCAGTACTTC.

The CDR3 reads CASSVESGGEETQYF. The CDR3, as DNA: TGTGCCAGCAGCGTAGAATCGGGGGGGGAAGAGACCCAGTACTTC. The chain employs TRBV9 and TRBJ2-5, with 8 bases matching TRBD2. V shed 0 bases, J shed 3 bases, and the junction held 4 bases outside the gene matches. The CDR3 extends over 15 amino acids. Germline V CDR1 and CDR2: SGDLS, YYNGEE.

There are a few counts of this clone. The gene calls are TRBV29-1 and TRBJ1-1, with 7 positions matching TRBD1. The CDR3 has 14 amino acids. Germline CDR1 is SQVTM and CDR2 is ANQGSEA. V lost 4 bases to trimming and J lost 5 bases; unmatched junction nucleotides: 10. CDR3 protein: CSVGGGGWWTEAFF. DNA of the CDR3: TGCAGCGTTGGGGGAGGGGGCTGGTGGACTGAAGCTTTCTTT. Full variable domain (rest looked up from reference TRBV29-1 and TRBJ1-1): SAVISQKPSRDICQRGTSLTIQCQVDSQVTMMFWYRQQPGQSLTLIATANQGSEATYESGFVIDKFPISRPNLTFSTLTVSNMSPEDSSIYLCSVGGGGWWTEAFFGQGTRLTVV.

In nucleotides, the CDR3 is TGTGCCAGCAGTGCCCCCTCGGGCCCGAGCAATGAGCAGTTCTTC. Protein sequence: CASSAPSGPSNEQFF. The chain employs TRBV6-1 and TRBJ2-1; D is uncertain. Germline V gene data show CDR1 as MNHNS and CDR2 as SASEGT. The CDR3 covers 15 residues. The germline V and J ends were trimmed by 4 bases and 6 bases, with 16 bases remaining between them.

The gene calls are TRBV13 and TRBJ2-3, with D perhaps assigned TRBD1 or TRBD2 (5 bases each). CDR1 and CDR2 from the germline V gene are PRHDT and FYEKMQ (reference sequence). This CDR3 region has 17 residues. Trimming stripped 5 bases from V and 0 bases from J, with 18 bases between. The CDR3 is CASSPNRWGSSTDTQYF. The DNA of the CDR3 is TGTGCCAGCAGCCCCAATCGGTGGGGGTCAAGCACAGATACGCAGTATTTT.

This rearrangement joins TRBV27 to TRBJ1-6; D remains ambiguous. Germline V gives CDR1 MNHEY, CDR2 SMNVEV (reference sequence). The CDR3 loop spans 20 amino acids. Trimming took 3 bases from V and 0 from J, leaving 21 bases between them. Here the CDR3 reads CASSFLGVGVGSSYNSPLHF. In DNA, the CDR3 is TGTGCCAGCAGTTTCCTAGGAGTTGGGGTTGGGAGCTCCTATAATTCACCCCTCCACTTT.

The chain employs TRBV29-1 and TRBJ1-2; 8 positions match TRBD1. This CDR3 has 14 residues. The V gene's germline CDR1 is SQVTM and CDR2 ANQGSEA. Losses at the gene ends were 7 bases for V and 6 bases for J; bases not matched to a gene: 13. The DNA of the CDR3 is TGCAGCGCCGGGTTCCAGGGGGCGCCGGATGGCTACACCTTC. Residues: CSAGFQGAPDGYTF.

The chain recombines TRBV5-5 with TRBJ2-3; 7 bases are a match to TRBD1. V was pared by 4 bases and J by 0 bases, with 5 bases of the junction left unmatched. This CDR3 is 15 amino acids long. The germline gives CDR1 SGHKS, CDR2 YYEKEE (reference sequence). For the CDR3, the DNA is TGTGCCAGCAGCCCGACAGGGCATAGCACAGATACGCAGTATTTT. It yields the protein CASSPTGHSTDTQYF.

The CDR3 loop reads CASSFGQGLTEAFF. CDR3 bases: TGCGCCAGCAGCTTCGGACAGGGTCTCACTGAAGCTTTCTTT. The V and J genes are TRBV5-1 and TRBJ1-1, with 8 bases fitting TRBD1. This CDR3 comprises 14 residues. Germline assignment: CDR1 SGHRS and CDR2 YFSETQ. Losses at the gene ends were 2 bases for V and 4 bases for J; bases not matched to a gene: 4.